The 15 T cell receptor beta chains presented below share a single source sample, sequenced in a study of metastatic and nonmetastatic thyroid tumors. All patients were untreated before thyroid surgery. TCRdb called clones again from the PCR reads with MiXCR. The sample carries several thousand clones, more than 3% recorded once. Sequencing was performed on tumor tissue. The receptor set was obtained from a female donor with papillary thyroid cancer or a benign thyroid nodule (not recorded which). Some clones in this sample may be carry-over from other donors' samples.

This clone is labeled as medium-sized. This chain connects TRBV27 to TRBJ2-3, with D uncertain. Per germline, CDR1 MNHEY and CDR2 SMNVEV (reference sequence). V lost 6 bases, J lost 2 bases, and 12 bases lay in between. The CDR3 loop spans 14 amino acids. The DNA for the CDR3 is TGTGCCAGCAGAAGCTTACTACCCACAGATACGCAGTATTTT. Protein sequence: CASRSLLPTDTQYF.

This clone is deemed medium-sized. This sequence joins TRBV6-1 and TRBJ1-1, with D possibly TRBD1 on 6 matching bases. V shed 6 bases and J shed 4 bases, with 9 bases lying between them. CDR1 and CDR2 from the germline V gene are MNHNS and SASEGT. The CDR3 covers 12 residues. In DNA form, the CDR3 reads TGTGCCAGCAGAAAAGGGGGCACTGAAGCTTTCTTT. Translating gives CASRKGGTEAFF.

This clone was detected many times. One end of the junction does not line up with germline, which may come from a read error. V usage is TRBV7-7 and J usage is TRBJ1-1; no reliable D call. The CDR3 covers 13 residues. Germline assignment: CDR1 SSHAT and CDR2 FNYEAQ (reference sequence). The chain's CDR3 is CASSLEMNTEAFF. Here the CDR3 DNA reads TGTGCCAGCAGTTTAGAGATGAACACTGAAGCTTTCTTT.

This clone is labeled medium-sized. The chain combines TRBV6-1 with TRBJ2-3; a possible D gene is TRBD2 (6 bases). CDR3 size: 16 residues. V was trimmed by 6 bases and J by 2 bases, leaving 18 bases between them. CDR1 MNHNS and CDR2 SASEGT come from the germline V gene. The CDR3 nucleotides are TGTGCCAGCAGAGGTGGTAGCGGCTATACCACAGATACGCAGTATTTT. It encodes CASRGGSGYTTDTQYF.

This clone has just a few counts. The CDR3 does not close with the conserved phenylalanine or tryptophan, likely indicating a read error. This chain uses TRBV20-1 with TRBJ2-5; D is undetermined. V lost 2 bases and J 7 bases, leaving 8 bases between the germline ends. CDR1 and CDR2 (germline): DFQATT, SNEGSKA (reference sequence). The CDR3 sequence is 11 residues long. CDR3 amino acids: CSARYRVTQYL. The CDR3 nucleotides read TGCAGTGCTAGATATCGGGTGACCCAGTACCTC.

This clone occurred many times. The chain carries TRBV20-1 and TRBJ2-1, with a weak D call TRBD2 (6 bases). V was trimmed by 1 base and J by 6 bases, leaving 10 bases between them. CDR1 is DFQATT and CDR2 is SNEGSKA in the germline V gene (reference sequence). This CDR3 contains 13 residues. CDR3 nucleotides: TGCAGTGCTAGAGGGCTAGCGCCCAATGAGCAGTTCTTC. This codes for CSARGLAPNEQFF.

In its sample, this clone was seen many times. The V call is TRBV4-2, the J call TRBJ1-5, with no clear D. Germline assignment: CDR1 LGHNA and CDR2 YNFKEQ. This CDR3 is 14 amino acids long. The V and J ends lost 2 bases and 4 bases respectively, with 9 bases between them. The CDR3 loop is CASSQISENQPQHF. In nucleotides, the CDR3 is TGTGCCAGCAGCCAAATCAGCGAAAATCAGCCCCAGCATTTT.

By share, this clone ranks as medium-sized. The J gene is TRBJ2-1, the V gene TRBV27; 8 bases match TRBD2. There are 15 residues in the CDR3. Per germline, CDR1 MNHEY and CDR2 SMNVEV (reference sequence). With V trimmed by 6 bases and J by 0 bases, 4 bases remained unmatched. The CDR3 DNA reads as TGTGCCAGCAGCTCCGGGACTAGCTCCTACAATGAGCAGTTCTTC. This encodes CASSSGTSSYNEQFF.

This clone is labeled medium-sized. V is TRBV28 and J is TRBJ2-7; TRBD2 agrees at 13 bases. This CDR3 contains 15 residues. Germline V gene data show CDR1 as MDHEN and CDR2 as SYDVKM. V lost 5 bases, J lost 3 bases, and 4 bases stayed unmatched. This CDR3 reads CASSLGLAGFYEQYF. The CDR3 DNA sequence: TGTGCCAGCAGTCTGGGACTAGCGGGATTCTACGAGCAGTACTTC.

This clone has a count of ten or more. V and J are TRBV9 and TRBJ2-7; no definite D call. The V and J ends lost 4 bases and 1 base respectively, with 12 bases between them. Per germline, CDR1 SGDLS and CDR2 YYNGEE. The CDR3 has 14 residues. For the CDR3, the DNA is TGTGCCAGCAGCCCCCGACTGGGATCCTACGAGCAGTACTTC. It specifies CASSPRLGSYEQYF.

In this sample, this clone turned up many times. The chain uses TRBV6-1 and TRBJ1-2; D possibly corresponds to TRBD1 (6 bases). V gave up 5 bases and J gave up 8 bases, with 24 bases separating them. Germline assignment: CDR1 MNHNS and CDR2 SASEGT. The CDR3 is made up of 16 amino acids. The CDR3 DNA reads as TGTGCCAGCAGTCCCCTCGGGACACCCTTTGGAGGGGGCTACACCTTC. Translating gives CASSPLGTPFGGGYTF.

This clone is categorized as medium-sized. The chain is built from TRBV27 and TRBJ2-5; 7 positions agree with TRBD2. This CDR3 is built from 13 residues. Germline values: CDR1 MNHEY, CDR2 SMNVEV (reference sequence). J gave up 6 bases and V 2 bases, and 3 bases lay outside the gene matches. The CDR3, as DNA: TGTGCCAGCAGTTTAACTAGCGAAAAGACCCAGTACTTC. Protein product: CASSLTSEKTQYF.

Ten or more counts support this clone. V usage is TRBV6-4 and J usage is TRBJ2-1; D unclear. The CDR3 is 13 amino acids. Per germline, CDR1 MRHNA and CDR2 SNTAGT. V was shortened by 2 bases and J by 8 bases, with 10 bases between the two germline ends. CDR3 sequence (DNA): TGTGCCAGCAGTGACACGTCGTGGGATGAGCAGTTCTTC. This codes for CASSDTSWDEQFF.

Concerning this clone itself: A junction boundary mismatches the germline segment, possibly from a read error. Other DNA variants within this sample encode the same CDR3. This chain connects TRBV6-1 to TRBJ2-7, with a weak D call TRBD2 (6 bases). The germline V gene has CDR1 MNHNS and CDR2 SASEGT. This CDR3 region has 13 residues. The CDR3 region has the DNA TGCGCCAGCAGTGGCGGGATTTTCTACGAGCAGTACTTT. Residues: CASSGGIFYEQYF.

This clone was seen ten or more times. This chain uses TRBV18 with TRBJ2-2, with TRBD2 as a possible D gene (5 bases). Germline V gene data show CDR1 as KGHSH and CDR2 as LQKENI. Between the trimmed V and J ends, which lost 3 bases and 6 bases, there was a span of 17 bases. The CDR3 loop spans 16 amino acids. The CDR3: CASSPQNLRGAGELFF. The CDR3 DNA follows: TGTGCCAGCTCACCCCAAAACCTACGGGGTGCCGGGGAGCTGTTTTTT.